This T cell receptor (beta chain) derives from a study of vaccination and CD4 T cells after COVID-19. Study-level findings and limits: Median SARS-CoV-2-reactive clonotype numbers went from around 19 to 38; this increase was not significant.

The Oncomine TCR Beta short-read assay sequenced DNA from cultured CD4+ T cells. MiXCR, applied by TCRdb to the PCR reads, yields one record per CDR3 protein. Counted here are approximately 9,000 distinct CDR3 sequences, approximately 71% occurring once; the ten biggest clones make up 20% to 30%. Details on this clonotype: Its specificity is unknown.

Treatment denoted: 10-day PBMC culture with coronavirus spike peptide pools or control peptides (ViraFEST assay). Germline V gene lookup returns CDR1 MNHEY and CDR2 SVGEGT. The CDR3 extends over 13 amino acids. This receptor was obtained from a human donor who had recovered from COVID-19. V is TRBV6-2 or TRBV6-3 and J is TRBJ1-6; D gene uncertain. The specimen sequenced was CD4+ T cells from blood, cultured in vitro. The DNA for the CDR3 is TGTGCAGGGTCACGCTCCTATAATTCACCCCTCCACTTT. Residues: CAGSRSYNSPLHF.